This T cell receptor (beta chain) was recorded in a study of blood T cells in healthy people across ages. The study, taken as a whole, reports: Naive CD4+ cells and diversity were both higher in long-lived donors than in aged donors. Per-million-T-cell TCR beta diversity fell roughly linearly with age. Unknown CMV status may confound age-related changes in expanded clones.

A second 7 to 11 cycle PCR used barcoded and J-beta primers. A minimum of 2.5 million CDR3-containing paired-end reads was obtained for each sample. One entry per CDR3 protein results from TCRdb running MiXCR on the 5' RACE reads. This table has 630,000 or so distinct CDR3 sequences, under 30% appearing once. Trimming cost V 8 bases and J 2 bases, with 18 bases left between them. The CDR3 totals 15 residues. The germline CDR1 and CDR2 sequences are MDHEN and SYDVKM. Comments on this clonotype: Antigen specificity is unknown.

The origin of this receptor is a woman older than 75 in good health. The sequencing sample was made of blood. The rearrangement joins TRBV28 to TRBJ1-2; D not resolved. CDR3 amino acids: CASGGTSAMNYGYTF. The CDR3 coding sequence is TGTGCCAGCGGAGGCACATCGGCAATGAACTATGGCTACACCTTC.